The 20 T cell receptor beta chains below come from one sample, sequenced in a study of T cell repertoires in cytomegalovirus infection. TCRdb fed the reads into MiXCR, producing one record per CDR3 protein. The table has around 490,000 distinct CDR3 sequences, around a quarter seen once. What was sequenced was PBMCs. These receptors all stem from a human donor in good health (CMV status not recorded). Some clones in this sample may be carry-over from other donors' samples.

The chain uses TRBV9 and TRBJ2-1; TRBD2 matches 7 bases. Germline CDR1 reads SGDLS; CDR2 reads YYNGEE. The CDR3 is 19 residues long. The V gene end was trimmed by 1 base and the J gene end by 0 bases; junction bases not matched to a gene: 13. CDR3 DNA sequence: TGTGCCAGCAGCGTACCCAACCGCTCGGGGACTACCTCCTACAATGAGCAGTTCTTC. Amino acids: CASSVPNRSGTTSYNEQFF.

This clonotype showed up just a few times. The V gene is TRBV20-1, the J gene TRBJ1-5; TRBD1 might be the D (6 bases). V gave up 5 bases and J gave up 0 bases, with 20 bases separating them. The CDR3 extends over 17 amino acids. Germline V gene sequence: CDR1 DFQATT, CDR2 SNEGSKA (reference sequence). CDR3 amino acids: CSAGRDTGSYSNQPQHF. The CDR3 DNA follows: TGCAGTGCTGGAAGGGATACAGGGTCCTATAGCAATCAGCCCCAGCATTTT.

The V and J genes are TRBV7-2 and TRBJ2-2; D may match TRBD1 or TRBD2 (5 bases each). The CDR3 is 16 amino acids. V was shortened by 4 bases and J by 4 bases, with 16 bases between the two germline ends. Per the germline V gene, CDR1 is SGHTA and CDR2 is FQGNSA. CDR3 sequence (DNA): TGTGCCAGCAGCTGGGACCCATCGGGGAGCACCGGGGAGCTGTTTTTT. It encodes CASSWDPSGSTGELFF.

The V gene is TRBV30, the J gene TRBJ2-3; a weak D match, TRBD2 (6 bases). Germline V gene sequence: CDR1 GTSNPN, CDR2 SVGIG (reference sequence). The CDR3 runs 13 residues. V was cut by 0 bases and J by 6 bases, with 10 bases left in between. CDR3 nucleotide sequence: TGTGCCTGGAGTGTACGGAGGGCGGATACGCAGTATTTT. Its translation: CAWSVRRADTQYF.

The gene calls are TRBV7-2 and TRBJ1-6; tentatively, D is TRBD1 (5 bases). The V and J ends lost 1 base and 9 bases respectively, with 13 bases between them. The CDR3 contains 15 residues. The germline V gene encodes CDR1 SGHTA and CDR2 FQGNSA. CDR3 amino acids: CASSLVVQGTSPLHF. DNA for the CDR3: TGTGCCAGCAGCTTAGTGGTGCAGGGAACTTCACCCCTCCACTTT.

The CDR3 protein is CASSLASDNYGYTF. The CDR3 DNA reads as TGTGCCAGCAGCTTAGCCAGCGACAACTATGGCTACACCTTC. This sequence joins TRBV7-2 and TRBJ1-2; D is unresolved. The CDR3 loop spans 14 amino acids. Germline loops: CDR1 SGHTA, CDR2 FQGNSA. With 0 bases removed from V and 2 bases from J, the gap between germline ends came to 7 bases.

The DNA for the CDR3 is TGTGCCAGCAGTTTAGCGCTGGCCCACACAGATACGCAGTATTTT. Translation gives CASSLALAHTDTQYF. The V and J genes are TRBV12-3 or TRBV12-4 and TRBJ2-3, with D unclear. The CDR3 sequence is 15 residues long. V was cut by 0 bases and J by 2 bases, with 9 bases left in between.

This clonotype was recorded a few times. This chain connects TRBV7-2 to TRBJ2-3, with a weak D call TRBD2 (6 bases). Germline CDR1 reads SGHTA; CDR2 reads FQGNSA. The CDR3 totals 15 residues. V was trimmed by 3 bases and J by 1 base, leaving 11 bases between them. CDR3 DNA sequence: TGTGCCAGCAGCTTTTCGCGGGACCGCACAGATACGCAGTATTTT. Protein: CASSFSRDRTDTQYF.

This chain connects TRBV5-4 to TRBJ1-2; 9 positions match TRBD1. Trimming cost V 4 bases and J 4 bases; bases outside gene matches: 8. Germline values: CDR1 SGHNT, CDR2 YYREEE (reference sequence). The CDR3 loop spans 15 amino acids. CDR3: CASSPGQGGLYGYTF. DNA of the CDR3: TGTGCCAGCAGCCCGGGACAGGGTGGCCTCTATGGCTACACCTTC.

This chain links TRBV7-2 with TRBJ1-2; TRBD1 matches at 9 bases. V was clipped by 8 bases and J by 3 bases; unmatched bases: 10. Germline CDR1 and CDR2: SGHTA and FQGNSA. The CDR3 totals 15 residues. DNA for the CDR3: TGTGCCAGCTCCTCACAGGGGGCATATGACTATGGCTACACCTTC. Amino acid sequence: CASSSQGAYDYGYTF.

The V call is TRBV19, the J call TRBJ2-2, with D possibly matching TRBD2 (6 bases). Germline CDR1 is LNHDA and CDR2 is SQIVND (reference sequence). V dropped 6 bases and J dropped 4 bases, with 18 bases sitting between them. The CDR3 loop spans 16 amino acids. The CDR3 DNA sequence: TGTGCCAGTAGCTCTCGATCGGCGGGACCCACCGGGGAGCTGTTTTTT. This sequence encodes CASSSRSAGPTGELFF.

The CDR3 is CASLTDRGWRSEQYF. CDR3 coding DNA: TGCGCCAGCTTAACAGACAGGGGGTGGAGGAGTGAGCAGTACTTC. This chain connects TRBV23-1 to TRBJ2-7, with 9 bases fitting TRBD1. TRBV23-1 falls under the ORF class, with uncertain function. The CDR3 extends over 15 amino acids. V lost 8 bases, J lost 7 bases, and 15 bases stayed unmatched.

The chain employs TRBV4-3 and TRBJ2-1; 12 bases align to TRBD2. The CDR3 runs 17 residues. V lost 4 bases and J lost 1; bases outside the gene matches: 5. Germline CDR1 reads LGHNA; CDR2 reads YSLEER. CDR3 amino acids: CASSRRLAGVSYNEQFF. The CDR3 coding sequence is TGCGCCAGCAGCCGAAGACTAGCGGGAGTTTCCTACAATGAGCAGTTCTTC.

There are a few counts of this clonotype. The chain links TRBV7-9 to TRBJ2-3; 8 nucleotides align to TRBD1. The length of the CDR3 is 16 residues. V trimming: 5 bases; J trimming: 2 bases; junction bases outside the gene matches: 9. Germline V CDR1 and CDR2: SEHNR, FQNEAQ (reference sequence). CDR3 protein: CASSTLDRVHTDTQYF. DNA for the CDR3: TGTGCCAGCAGCACCTTGGACAGGGTACACACAGATACGCAGTATTTT.

The V gene is TRBV2, the J gene TRBJ1-2, with 10 positions matching TRBD1. V lost 3 bases and J lost 8; bases outside the gene matches: 9. The CDR3 spans 15 residues. The germline CDR1 and CDR2 sequences are SNHLY and FYNNEI. The CDR3 reads CASSESGTGAFGYTF. The CDR3 nucleotides are TGTGCCAGCAGTGAGTCCGGGACAGGGGCTTTCGGCTACACCTTC.

The gene calls are TRBV6-5 and TRBJ2-5, with 16 bases that match TRBD2. The CDR3 consists of 14 residues. The V and J ends lost 6 bases and 5 bases, in that order; junction bases with no gene match: 0. CDR1 is MNHEY, CDR2 SVGAGI, per germline. CDR3 nucleotide sequence: TGTGCCAGCAGGGGACTAGCGGGAGGGGAGACCCAGTACTTC. This encodes CASRGLAGGETQYF.

This sequence joins TRBV6-2 or TRBV6-3 and TRBJ2-2; D is perhaps TRBD1 (6 bases). This CDR3 has 17 residues. Germline CDR1 and CDR2: MNHEY and SVGEGT. V was pared by 3 bases and J by 2 bases, with 16 bases between. The CDR3 nucleotides read TGTGCCAGCAGTTATCCGGAAGGCAGGGGCAACACCGGGGAGCTGTTTTTT. Translating gives CASSYPEGRGNTGELFF.

This clonotype was detected only a few times. V usage is TRBV19 and J usage is TRBJ2-3; 8 nucleotides match TRBD1. Germline V gives CDR1 LNHDA, CDR2 SQIVND (reference sequence). The V gene end was trimmed by 4 bases and the J gene end by 3 bases; junction bases not matched to a gene: 3. The CDR3 totals 14 residues. As DNA, the CDR3 is TGTGCCAGTAGTAGGGGGACAGGAACAGATACGCAGTATTTT. Encoded protein: CASSRGTGTDTQYF.

This clonotype was counted only a few times. This sequence joins TRBV18 and TRBJ2-1; 8 positions match TRBD2. Germline-derived CDR1 and CDR2 are KGHSH and LQKENI. V lost 3 bases to trimming and J lost 9 bases; unmatched junction nucleotides: 10. CDR3 size: 15 residues. DNA for the CDR3: TGTGCCAGCTCACCGGTCGCGGGAGGAGGAGGTGAGCAGTTCTTC. Encoded protein: CASSPVAGGGGEQFF.

The V and J genes are TRBV5-5 and TRBJ2-6; tentative D call: TRBD1 (5 bases). The germline V gene has CDR1 SGHKS and CDR2 YYEKEE (reference sequence). The CDR3 totals 17 residues. V dropped 4 bases and J dropped 0 bases, with 14 bases sitting between them. CDR3 in DNA: TGTGCCAGCAGCGTGTTGACAGCCGTCTCTGGGGCCAACGTCCTGACTTTC. Translating gives CASSVLTAVSGANVLTF.